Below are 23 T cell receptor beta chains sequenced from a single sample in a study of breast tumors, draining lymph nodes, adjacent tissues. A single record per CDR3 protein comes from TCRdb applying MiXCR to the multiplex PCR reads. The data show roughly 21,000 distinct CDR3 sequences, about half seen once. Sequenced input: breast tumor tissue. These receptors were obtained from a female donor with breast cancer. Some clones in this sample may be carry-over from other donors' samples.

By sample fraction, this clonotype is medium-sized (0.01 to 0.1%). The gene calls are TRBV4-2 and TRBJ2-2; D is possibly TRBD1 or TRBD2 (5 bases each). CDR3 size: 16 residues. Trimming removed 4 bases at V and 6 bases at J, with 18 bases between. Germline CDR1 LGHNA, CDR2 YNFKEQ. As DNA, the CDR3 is TGTGCCAGCAGCCGCCGGCCGGGACCACAATCCGGGGAGCTGTTTTTT. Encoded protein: CASSRRPGPQSGELFF.

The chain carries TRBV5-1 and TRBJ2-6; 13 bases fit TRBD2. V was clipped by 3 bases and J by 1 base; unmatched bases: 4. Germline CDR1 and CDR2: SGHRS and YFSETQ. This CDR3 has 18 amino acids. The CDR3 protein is CASSSPGLAGSGANVLTF. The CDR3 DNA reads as TGCGCCAGCAGCTCACCGGGACTAGCGGGGTCTGGGGCCAACGTCCTGACTTTC.

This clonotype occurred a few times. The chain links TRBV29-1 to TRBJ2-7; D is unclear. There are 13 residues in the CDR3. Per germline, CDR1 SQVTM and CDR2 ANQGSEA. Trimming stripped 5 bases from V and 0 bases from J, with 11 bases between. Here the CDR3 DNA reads TGCAGCGTTTATGGTCGAAGCTCCTACGAGCAGTACTTC. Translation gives CSVYGRSSYEQYF.

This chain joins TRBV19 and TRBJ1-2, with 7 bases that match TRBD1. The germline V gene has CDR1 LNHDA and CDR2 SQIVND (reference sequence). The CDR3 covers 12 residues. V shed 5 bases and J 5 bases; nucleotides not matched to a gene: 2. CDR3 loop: CASSGDSYGYTF. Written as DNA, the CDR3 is TGTGCCAGTAGTGGGGACAGTTATGGCTACACCTTC.

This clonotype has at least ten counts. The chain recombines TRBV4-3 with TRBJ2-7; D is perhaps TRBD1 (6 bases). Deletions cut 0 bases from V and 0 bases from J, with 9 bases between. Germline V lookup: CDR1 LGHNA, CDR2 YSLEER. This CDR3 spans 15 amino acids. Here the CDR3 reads CASSQESDSSYEQYF. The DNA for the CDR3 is TGCGCCAGCAGCCAAGAATCGGACAGCTCCTACGAGCAGTACTTC.

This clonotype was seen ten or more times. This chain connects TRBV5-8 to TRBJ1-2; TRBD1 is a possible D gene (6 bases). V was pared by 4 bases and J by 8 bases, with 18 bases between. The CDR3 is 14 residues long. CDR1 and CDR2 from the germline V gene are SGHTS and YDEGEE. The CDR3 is CASSSRQAGRGYTF. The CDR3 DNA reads TGTGCCAGCAGCAGTCGACAGGCCGGGCGCGGCTACACCTTC.

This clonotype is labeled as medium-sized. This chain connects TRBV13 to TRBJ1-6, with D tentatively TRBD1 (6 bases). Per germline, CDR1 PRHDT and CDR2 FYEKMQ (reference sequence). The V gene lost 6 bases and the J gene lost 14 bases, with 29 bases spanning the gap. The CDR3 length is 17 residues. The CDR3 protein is CASRPSGLGGEKVTLHF. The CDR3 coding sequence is TGTGCCAGCAGACCAAGTGGCCTAGGGGGTGAAAAAGTCACCCTCCACTTT.

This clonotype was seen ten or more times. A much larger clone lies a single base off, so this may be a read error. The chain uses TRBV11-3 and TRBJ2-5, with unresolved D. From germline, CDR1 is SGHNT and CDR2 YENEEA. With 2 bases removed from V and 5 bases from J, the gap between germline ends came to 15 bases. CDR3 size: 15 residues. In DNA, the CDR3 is TGTGCCAGCAGCTTAATAAGTGCCCCTCGGGAGACCCAGTACTTC. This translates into CASSLISAPRETQYF.

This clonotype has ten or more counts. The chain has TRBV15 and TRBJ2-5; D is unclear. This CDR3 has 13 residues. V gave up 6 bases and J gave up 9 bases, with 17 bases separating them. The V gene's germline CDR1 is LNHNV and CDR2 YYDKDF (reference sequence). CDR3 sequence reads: CATSLGRAKAQYF. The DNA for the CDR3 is TGTGCCACCAGTCTTGGCCGCGCAAAGGCCCAGTACTTC.

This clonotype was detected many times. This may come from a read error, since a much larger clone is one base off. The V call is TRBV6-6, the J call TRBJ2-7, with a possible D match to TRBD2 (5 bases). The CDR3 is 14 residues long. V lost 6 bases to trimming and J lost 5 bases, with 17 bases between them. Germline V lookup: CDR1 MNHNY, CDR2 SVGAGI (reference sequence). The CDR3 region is CASSRGFGVDEQYF. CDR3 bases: TGTGCCAGCAGCCGGGGTTTCGGGGTCGACGAGCAGTACTTC.

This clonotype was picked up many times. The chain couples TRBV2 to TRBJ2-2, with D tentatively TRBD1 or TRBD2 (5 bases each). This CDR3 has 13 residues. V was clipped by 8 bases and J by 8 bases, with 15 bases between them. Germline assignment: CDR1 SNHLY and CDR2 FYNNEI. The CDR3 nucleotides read TGTGCCAGCCATGAGAGGGGAAGAGGGGAGCTGTTTTTT. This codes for CASHERGRGELFF.

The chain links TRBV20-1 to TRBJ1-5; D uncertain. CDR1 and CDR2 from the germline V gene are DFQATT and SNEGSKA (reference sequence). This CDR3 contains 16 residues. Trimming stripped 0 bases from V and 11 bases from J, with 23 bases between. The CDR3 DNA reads TGCAGTGCTAGAGATCTAAGGACTAGCCATGGGGAGACCCAGCATTTT. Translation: CSARDLRTSHGETQHF.

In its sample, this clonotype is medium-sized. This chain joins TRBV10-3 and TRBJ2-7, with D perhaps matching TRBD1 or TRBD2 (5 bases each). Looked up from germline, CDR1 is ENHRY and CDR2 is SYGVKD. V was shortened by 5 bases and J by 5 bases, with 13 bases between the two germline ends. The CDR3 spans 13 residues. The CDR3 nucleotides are TGTGCCATCAGTACCGGGACCGATGACGAGCAGTACTTC. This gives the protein CAISTGTDDEQYF.

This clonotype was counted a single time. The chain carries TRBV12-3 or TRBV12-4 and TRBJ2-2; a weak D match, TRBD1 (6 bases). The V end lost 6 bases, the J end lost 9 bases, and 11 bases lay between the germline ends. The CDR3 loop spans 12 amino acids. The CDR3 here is CASSSDSRELFF. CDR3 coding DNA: TGTGCCAGCAGCTCGGACAGCCGGGAGCTGTTTTTT.

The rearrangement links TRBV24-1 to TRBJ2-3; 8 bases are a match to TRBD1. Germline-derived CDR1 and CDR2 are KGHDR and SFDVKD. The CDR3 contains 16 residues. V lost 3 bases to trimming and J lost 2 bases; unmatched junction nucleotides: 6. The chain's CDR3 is CATSDEAGGPTDTQYF. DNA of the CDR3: TGTGCCACCAGTGATGAAGCAGGGGGCCCCACAGATACGCAGTATTTT.

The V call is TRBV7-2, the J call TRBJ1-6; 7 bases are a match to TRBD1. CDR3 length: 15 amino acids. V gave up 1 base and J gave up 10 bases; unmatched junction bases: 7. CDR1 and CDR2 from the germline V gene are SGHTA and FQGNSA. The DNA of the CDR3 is TGTGCCAGCAGCTTAGGACAGGGCCTTAGGTCACCCCTCCACTTT. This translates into CASSLGQGLRSPLHF. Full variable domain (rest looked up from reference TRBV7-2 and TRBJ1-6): GAGVSQSPSNKVTEKGKDVELRCDPISGHTALYWYRQSLGQGLEFLIYFQGNSAPDKSGLPSDRFSAERTGGSVSTLTIQRTQQEDSAVYLCASSLGQGLRSPLHFGNGTRLTVT.

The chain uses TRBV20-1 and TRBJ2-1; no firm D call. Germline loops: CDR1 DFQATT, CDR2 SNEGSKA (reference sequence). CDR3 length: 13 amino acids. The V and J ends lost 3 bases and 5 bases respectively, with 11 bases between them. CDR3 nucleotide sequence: TGCAGTGCTAGGTCGACTTTCGACAATGAGCAGTTCTTC. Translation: CSARSTFDNEQFF.

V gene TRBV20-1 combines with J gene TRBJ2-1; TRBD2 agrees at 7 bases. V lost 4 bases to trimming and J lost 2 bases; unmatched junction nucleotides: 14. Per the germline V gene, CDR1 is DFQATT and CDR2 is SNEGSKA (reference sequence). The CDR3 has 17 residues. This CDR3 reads CSATSLQSGTPYNEQFF. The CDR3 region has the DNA TGCAGTGCTACCAGCCTCCAGAGCGGGACTCCCTACAATGAGCAGTTCTTC.

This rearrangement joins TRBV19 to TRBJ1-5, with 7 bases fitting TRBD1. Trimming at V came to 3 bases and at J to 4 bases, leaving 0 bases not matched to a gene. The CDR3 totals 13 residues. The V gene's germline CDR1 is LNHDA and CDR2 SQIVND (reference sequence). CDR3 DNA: TGTGCCAGTAGTATGACAGGGAATCAGCCCCAGCATTTT. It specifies CASSMTGNQPQHF.

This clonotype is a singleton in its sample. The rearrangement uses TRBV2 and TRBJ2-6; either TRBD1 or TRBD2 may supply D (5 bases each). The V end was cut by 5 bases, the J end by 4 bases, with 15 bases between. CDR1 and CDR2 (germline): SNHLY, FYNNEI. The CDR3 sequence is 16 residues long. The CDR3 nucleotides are TGTGCCAGCAGTCGGGACCTTACCCTAGGGGCCAACGTCCTGACTTTC. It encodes CASSRDLTLGANVLTF. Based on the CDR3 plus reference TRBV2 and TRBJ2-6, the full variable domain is EPEVTQTPSHQVTQMGQEVILRCVPISNHLYFYWYRQILGQKVEFLVSFYNNEISEKSEIFDDQFSVERPDGSNFTLKIRSTKLEDSAMYFCASSRDLTLGANVLTFGAGSRLTVL.

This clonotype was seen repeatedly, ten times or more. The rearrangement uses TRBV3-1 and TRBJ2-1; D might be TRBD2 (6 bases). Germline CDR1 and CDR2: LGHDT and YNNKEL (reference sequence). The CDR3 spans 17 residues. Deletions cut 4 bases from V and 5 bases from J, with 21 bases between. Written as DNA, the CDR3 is TGTGCCAGCAGCCCCATGCTCCGGGACTGGGGTCACAATGAGCAGTTCTTC. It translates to CASSPMLRDWGHNEQFF.

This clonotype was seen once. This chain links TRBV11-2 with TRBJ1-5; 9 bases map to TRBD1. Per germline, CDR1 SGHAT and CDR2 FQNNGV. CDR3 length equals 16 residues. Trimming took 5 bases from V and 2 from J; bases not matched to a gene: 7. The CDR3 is CASSPAGQGGNQPQHF. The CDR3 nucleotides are TGTGCCAGCAGCCCGGCGGGACAGGGTGGCAATCAGCCCCAGCATTTT.

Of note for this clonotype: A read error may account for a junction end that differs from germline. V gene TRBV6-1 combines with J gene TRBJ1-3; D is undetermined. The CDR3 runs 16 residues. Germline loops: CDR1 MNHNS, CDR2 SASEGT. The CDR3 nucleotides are TGTGCCAGCAGGCAGCGCCAGTCGAGCTCTGGAAACATCATATATTTT. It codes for CASRQRQSSSGNIIYF.